The 27 T cell receptor beta chains in this list originate from one sample, sequenced in a study of naive and memory T cell subsets. Ligated cDNA underwent four rounds of PCR with nested alpha and beta constant region primers and SP2. TCRdb processed the 5' RACE reads anew with MiXCR; each CDR3 protein has one entry. This sample has more than 50,000 distinct CDR3 sequences, with approximately 6.6% found just once. An oligonucleotide containing a UMI was ligated to the 3' end of TCR cDNA. These receptors came from a male donor in good health.

This chain connects TRBV6-5 to TRBJ2-3; 7 bases line up with TRBD2. The germline V gene has CDR1 MNHEY and CDR2 SVGAGI. After removal of 5 bases from V and 3 bases from J, the junction contained 11 bases not matched to a gene. This CDR3 contains 16 residues. In nucleotides, the CDR3 is TGTGCCAGCAGTCGACTAGCCGGGGCGGGTACAGATACGCAGTATTTT. The encoded protein is CASSRLAGAGTDTQYF.

This clonotype was observed at least ten times. The chain combines TRBV29-1 with TRBJ2-7; 7 nucleotides line up with TRBD2. With V trimmed by 5 bases and J by 2 bases, 9 bases remained unmatched. The CDR3 consists of 14 residues. Germline V gives CDR1 SQVTM, CDR2 ANQGSEA. CDR3 in DNA: TGCAGCGTTTTAGGGGAGGGCCTCCCCTACGAGCAGTACTTC. Its protein product is CSVLGEGLPYEQYF.

This clonotype was seen just once. The chain employs TRBV5-1 and TRBJ2-7; D may be TRBD2 (6 bases). Germline V CDR1 and CDR2: SGHRS, YFSETQ. Trimming cost V 4 bases and J 5 bases, with 22 bases left between them. The CDR3 runs to 16 residues. For the CDR3, the DNA is TGCGCCAGCAGCCAACTCGGGGACTGGACGAGGAACGAGCAGTACTTC. Residues: CASSQLGDWTRNEQYF.

The gene calls are TRBV5-1 and TRBJ2-3, with 7 bases lining up with TRBD1. The CDR3 length is 15 residues. V lost 4 bases to trimming and J lost 1 base; unmatched junction nucleotides: 6. The germline gives CDR1 SGHRS, CDR2 YFSETQ. The CDR3: CASSAGTEGTDTQYF. Here the CDR3 DNA reads TGCGCCAGCAGCGCCGGGACAGAGGGCACAGATACGCAGTATTTT. Based on the CDR3 plus reference TRBV5-1 and TRBJ2-3, the full variable domain is KAGVTQTPRYLIKTRGQQVTLSCSPISGHRSVSWYQQTPGQGLQFLFEYFSETQRNKGNFPGRFSGRQFSNSRSEMNVSTLELGDSALYLCASSAGTEGTDTQYFGPGTRLTVL.

CDR3 DNA sequence: TGTGCCAGCAGCCCCCCGTTTAGGGAAGGGAACATTCAGTACTTC. This translates into CASSPPFREGNIQYF. The V and J genes are TRBV7-9 and TRBJ2-4; D not certain. Germline V lookup: CDR1 SEHNR, CDR2 FQNEAQ (reference sequence). V lost 5 bases and J lost 7, with 18 bases in between. The CDR3 has 15 amino acids.

This clonotype has only a few counts. The chain is built from TRBV19 and TRBJ2-1, with a weak D call TRBD2 (5 bases). Germline V CDR1 and CDR2: LNHDA, SQIVND (reference sequence). V was pared by 4 bases and J by 1 base, with 5 bases between. The CDR3 spans 13 residues. The CDR3 region has the DNA TGTGCCAGTAGTAGCGGGTCCTACAATGAGCAGTTCTTC. Protein: CASSSGSYNEQFF.

The V call is TRBV10-3, the J call TRBJ1-1; 7 bases map to TRBD1. The CDR3 contains 14 residues. J was trimmed by 5 bases and V by 0 bases; bases with no gene match: 3. CDR1 is ENHRY and CDR2 is SYGVKD in the germline V gene. The CDR3 protein is CAISESGGRTEAFF. CDR3 DNA sequence: TGTGCCATCAGTGAGTCAGGGGGCAGGACTGAAGCTTTCTTT.

This clonotype has a handful of counts. The rearrangement joins TRBV19 to TRBJ1-5, with 10 bases aligning to TRBD1. The V and J ends lost 10 bases and 5 bases, in that order; junction bases with no gene match: 8. The CDR3 loop spans 14 amino acids. CDR1 and CDR2 (germline): LNHDA, SQIVND (reference sequence). The CDR3, as DNA: TGTGCCACCGGGACAGGGGTTATTTATCAGCCCCAGCATTTT. Translation: CATGTGVIYQPQHF.

This clonotype was recorded a few times. This CDR3 is CASSPAEGTEGGYTF. The CDR3 nucleotides are TGCGCCAGCAGCCCCGCAGAAGGGACAGAAGGGGGCTACACCTTC. The chain combines TRBV5-1 with TRBJ1-2; 7 nucleotides match TRBD1. Germline CDR1 and CDR2: SGHRS and YFSETQ. V was clipped by 4 bases and J by 8 bases; unmatched bases: 14. The CDR3 is 15 residues long.

V is TRBV20-1 and J is TRBJ2-7; TRBD1 aligns across 9 bases. CDR1 is DFQATT, CDR2 SNEGSKA, per germline (reference sequence). The V gene end was trimmed by 6 bases and the J gene end by 2 bases; junction bases not matched to a gene: 5. The CDR3 covers 13 residues. This CDR3 is CSATGGGTYEQYF. CDR3 nucleotide sequence: TGCAGTGCCACAGGGGGCGGAACCTACGAGCAGTACTTC.

V is TRBV2 and J is TRBJ2-3; D is unclear. V lost 7 bases, J lost 7 bases, and 9 bases lay in between. The length of the CDR3 is 11 residues. Germline lookup yields CDR1 SNHLY and CDR2 FYNNEI. The CDR3 DNA follows: TGTGCCAGCACAGATAGAAATACGCAGTATTTT. It specifies CASTDRNTQYF.

This clonotype was seen only a few times. This chain connects TRBV20-1 to TRBJ2-1; D possibly matches TRBD1 or TRBD2 (5 bases each). V was pared by 0 bases and J by 1 base, with 13 bases between. The CDR3 covers 16 residues. CDR1 and CDR2 from the germline V gene are DFQATT and SNEGSKA (reference sequence). Here the CDR3 reads CSARDRDGMSYNEQFF. The CDR3 DNA is TGCAGTGCTAGAGATAGGGACGGGATGTCCTACAATGAGCAGTTCTTC.

The J gene is TRBJ2-1, the V gene TRBV5-1; TRBD1 or TRBD2 may be the D gene (5 bases each). Germline-derived CDR1 and CDR2 are SGHRS and YFSETQ. There are 16 residues in the CDR3. Trimming shortened V by 3 bases and J by 10 bases, and 23 bases separated the two germline ends. The CDR3 loop is CASSSTASGTPVEQFF. The DNA of the CDR3 is TGCGCCAGCAGCTCTACAGCCTCCGGGACCCCCGTAGAGCAGTTCTTC.

The genes are TRBV6-5 and TRBJ2-3; D is ambiguous. Germline loops: CDR1 MNHEY, CDR2 SVGAGI. V was clipped by 6 bases and J by 4 bases, with 14 bases between them. The CDR3 totals 14 residues. CDR3 region: CASSTKSPPDTQYF. The CDR3, as DNA: TGTGCCAGCAGCACCAAGTCGCCTCCAGATACGCAGTATTTT.

The chain is built from TRBV5-4 and TRBJ2-5; D may be TRBD1 (6 bases). Per the germline V gene, CDR1 is SGHNT and CDR2 is YYREEE (reference sequence). The germline V and J ends were trimmed by 0 bases and 2 bases, with 14 bases remaining between them. This CDR3 spans 16 amino acids. Here the CDR3 DNA reads TGTGCCAGCAGCTTGGACGGACAGCGTCTTCAAGAGACCCAGTACTTC. It is translated as CASSLDGQRLQETQYF.

The table lists this clonotype with many counts. The chain joins TRBV19 to TRBJ1-5; unclear D gene. The length of the CDR3 is 13 residues. Germline loops: CDR1 LNHDA, CDR2 SQIVND (reference sequence). V lost 9 bases to trimming and J lost 0 bases, with 9 bases between them. The CDR3 DNA reads as TGTGCCAGCACTGGTTATAGCAATCAGCCCCAGCATTTT. It yields the protein CASTGYSNQPQHF.

V gene TRBV5-1 combines with J gene TRBJ1-1, with D uncertain. V shed 5 bases and J shed 1 base, with 12 bases lying between them. The germline V gene has CDR1 SGHRS and CDR2 YFSETQ. The CDR3 is made up of 14 amino acids. CDR3 in DNA: TGCGCCAGCAGGCCCGTGGCACCGAACACTGAAGCTTTCTTT. Protein: CASRPVAPNTEAFF. Drawing the rest from reference TRBV5-1 and TRBJ1-1, the complete variable domain is KAGVTQTPRYLIKTRGQQVTLSCSPISGHRSVSWYQQTPGQGLQFLFEYFSETQRNKGNFPGRFSGRQFSNSRSEMNVSTLELGDSALYLCASRPVAPNTEAFFGQGTRLTVV.

This clonotype is classed as medium-sized (0.01 to 0.1%). The V gene is TRBV7-7, the J gene TRBJ2-5, with 10 bases lining up with TRBD1. V shed 4 bases, J shed 2 bases, and the junction held 4 bases outside the gene matches. The germline gives CDR1 SSHAT, CDR2 FNYEAQ (reference sequence). The CDR3 extends over 15 amino acids. CDR3 region: CASSSRDRGQETQYF. CDR3 DNA sequence: TGTGCCAGCAGCTCCCGGGACAGGGGACAAGAGACCCAGTACTTC.

This clonotype was observed many times. V gene TRBV20-1 combines with J gene TRBJ1-4, with unresolved D. V shed 5 bases and J shed 8 bases, with 12 bases lying between them. Per germline, CDR1 DFQATT and CDR2 SNEGSKA (reference sequence). The CDR3 spans 12 residues. The CDR3 DNA reads as TGCAGTGCTGGCCGAATAGGCGAAAAACTGTTTTTT. It codes for CSAGRIGEKLFF.

In its sample, this clonotype was seen many times. This sequence joins TRBV19 and TRBJ1-2; D might be TRBD1 (5 bases). V was shortened by 5 bases and J by 5 bases, with 24 bases between the two germline ends. CDR3 length: 17 amino acids. The V gene's germline CDR1 is LNHDA and CDR2 SQIVND (reference sequence). The CDR3 reads CASSPISLGTEGYGYTF. The CDR3 DNA follows: TGTGCCAGTAGTCCCATATCACTCGGGACGGAGGGATATGGCTACACCTTC.

The chain has TRBV5-6 and TRBJ1-3; D possibly corresponds to TRBD1 (6 bases). Looked up from germline, CDR1 is SGHDT and CDR2 is YYEEEE. Trimming cost V 6 bases and J 0 bases, with 10 bases left between them. This CDR3 comprises 14 residues. The CDR3 sequence: CASTMTGSGNTIYF. As DNA, the CDR3 is TGTGCCAGCACCATGACAGGCTCTGGAAACACCATATATTTT.

This clonotype occurred many times. The V gene is TRBV7-9, the J gene TRBJ1-1; 8 positions match TRBD1. CDR1 SEHNR and CDR2 FQNEAQ come from the germline V gene (reference sequence). J gave up 4 bases and V 3 bases, and 1 base lay outside the gene matches. The CDR3 consists of 13 residues. CDR3 loop: CASSFTGGTEAFF. Here the CDR3 DNA reads TGTGCCAGCAGCTTTACAGGGGGCACTGAAGCTTTCTTT.

The chain links TRBV6-6 to TRBJ1-2; 7 bases match TRBD1. Trimming removed 6 bases from V and 5 bases from J; junction bases left unmatched: 9. CDR1 is MNHNY, CDR2 SVGAGI, per germline (reference sequence). This CDR3 spans 14 amino acids. CDR3 sequence: CASRKAGTEYGYTF. The CDR3 DNA reads as TGTGCCAGCAGAAAAGCCGGGACAGAATATGGCTACACCTTC.

This clonotype has at least ten counts. The rearrangement links TRBV29-1 to TRBJ2-1; D might be TRBD2 (5 bases). The CDR3 sequence is 13 residues long. V gave up 7 bases and J gave up 10 bases, with 20 bases separating them. In germline, CDR1 is SQVTM, CDR2 ANQGSEA. DNA for the CDR3: TGCAGCGCCCCCTCCGGGAAACGCGGGGAGCAGTTCTTC. Protein sequence: CSAPSGKRGEQFF.

This clonotype was recorded many times. The chain recombines TRBV9 with TRBJ2-5; TRBD1 matches at 7 bases. J gave up 0 bases and V 6 bases, and 11 bases lay outside the gene matches. The germline gives CDR1 SGDLS, CDR2 YYNGEE. This CDR3 has 16 amino acids. This CDR3 reads CASTHLKTGDQETQYF. The CDR3 DNA reads as TGTGCCAGCACCCACCTGAAAACAGGGGACCAAGAGACCCAGTACTTC.

CDR3 coding DNA: TGTGCCAGCAGCCAAGATTACGGGGGCCCCCCCGGGGTTGATACGCAGTATTTT. This sequence encodes CASSQDYGGPPGVDTQYF. The chain combines TRBV3-1 with TRBJ2-3; D tentatively reads TRBD1 or TRBD2 (6 bases each). Germline V CDR1 and CDR2: LGHDT, YNNKEL (reference sequence). The CDR3 loop spans 18 amino acids. Deletions cut 0 bases from V and 6 bases from J, with 22 bases between.

The V and J genes are TRBV20-1 and TRBJ1-2; the D gene is possibly TRBD1 (5 bases). Germline values: CDR1 DFQATT, CDR2 SNEGSKA (reference sequence). Trimming pared 5 bases from V and 4 bases from J, leaving 14 bases between. This CDR3 contains 13 residues. For the CDR3, the DNA is TGCAGTGCTCCCGGGACGGGAGGCTATGGCTACACCTTC. Translation gives CSAPGTGGYGYTF.